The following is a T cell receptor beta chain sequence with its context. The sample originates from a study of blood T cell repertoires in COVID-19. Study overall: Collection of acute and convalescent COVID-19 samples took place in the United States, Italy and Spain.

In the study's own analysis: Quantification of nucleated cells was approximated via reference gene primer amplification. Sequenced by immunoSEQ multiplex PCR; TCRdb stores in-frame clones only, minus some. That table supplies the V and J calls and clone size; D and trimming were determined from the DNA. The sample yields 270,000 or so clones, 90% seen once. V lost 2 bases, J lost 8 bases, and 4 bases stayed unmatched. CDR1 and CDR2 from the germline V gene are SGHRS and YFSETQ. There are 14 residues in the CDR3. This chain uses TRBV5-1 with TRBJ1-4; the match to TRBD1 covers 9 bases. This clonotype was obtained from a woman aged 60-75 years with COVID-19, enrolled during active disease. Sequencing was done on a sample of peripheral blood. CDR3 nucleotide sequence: TGCGCCAGCAGCTTCGGGACAGGGCAGGAAAAACTGTTTTTT. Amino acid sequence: CASSFGTGQEKLFF.